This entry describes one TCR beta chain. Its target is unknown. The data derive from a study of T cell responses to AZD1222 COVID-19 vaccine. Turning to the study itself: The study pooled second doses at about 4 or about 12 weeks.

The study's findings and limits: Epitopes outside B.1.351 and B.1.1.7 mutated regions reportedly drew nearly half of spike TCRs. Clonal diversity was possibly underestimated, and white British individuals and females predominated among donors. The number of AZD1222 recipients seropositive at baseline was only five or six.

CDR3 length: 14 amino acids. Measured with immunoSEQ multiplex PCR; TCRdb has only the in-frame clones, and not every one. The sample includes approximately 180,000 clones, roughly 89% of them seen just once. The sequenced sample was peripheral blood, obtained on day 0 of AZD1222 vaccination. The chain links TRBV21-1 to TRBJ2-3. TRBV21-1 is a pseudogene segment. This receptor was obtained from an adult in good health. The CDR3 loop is CASSKRQFTDTQYF. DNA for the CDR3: TGTGCCAGCAGCAAAAGGCAGTTCACAGATACGCAGTATTTT.